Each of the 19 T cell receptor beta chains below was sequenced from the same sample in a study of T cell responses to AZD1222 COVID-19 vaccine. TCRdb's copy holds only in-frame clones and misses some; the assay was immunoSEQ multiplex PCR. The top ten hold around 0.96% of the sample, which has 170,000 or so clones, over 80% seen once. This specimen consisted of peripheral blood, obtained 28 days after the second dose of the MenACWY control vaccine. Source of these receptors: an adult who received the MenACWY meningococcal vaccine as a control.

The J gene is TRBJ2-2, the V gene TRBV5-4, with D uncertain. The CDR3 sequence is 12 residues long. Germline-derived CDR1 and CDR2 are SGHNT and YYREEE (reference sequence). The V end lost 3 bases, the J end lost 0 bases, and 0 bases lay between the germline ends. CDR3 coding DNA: TGTGCCAGCAGCTCGAACACCGGGGAGCTGTTTTTT. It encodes CASSSNTGELFF.

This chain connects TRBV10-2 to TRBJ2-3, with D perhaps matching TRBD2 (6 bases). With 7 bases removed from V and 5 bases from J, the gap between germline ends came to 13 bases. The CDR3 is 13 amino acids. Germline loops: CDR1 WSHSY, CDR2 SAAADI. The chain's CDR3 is CASTPGGGDTQYF. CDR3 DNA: TGCGCCAGCACCCCCGGGGGTGGAGATACGCAGTATTTT.

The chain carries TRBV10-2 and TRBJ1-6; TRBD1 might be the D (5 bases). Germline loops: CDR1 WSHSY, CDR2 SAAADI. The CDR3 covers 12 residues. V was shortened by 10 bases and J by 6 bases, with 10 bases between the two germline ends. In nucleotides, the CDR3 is TGCGCCACCGTGGGGGGTAATTCACCCCTCCACTTT. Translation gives CATVGGNSPLHF.

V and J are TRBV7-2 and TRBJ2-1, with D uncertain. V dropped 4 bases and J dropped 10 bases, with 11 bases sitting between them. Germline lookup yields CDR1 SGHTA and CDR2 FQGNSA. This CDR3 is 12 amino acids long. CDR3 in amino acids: CASSSAGGEQFF. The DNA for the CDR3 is TGTGCCAGCAGCTCGGCAGGCGGCGAGCAGTTCTTC.

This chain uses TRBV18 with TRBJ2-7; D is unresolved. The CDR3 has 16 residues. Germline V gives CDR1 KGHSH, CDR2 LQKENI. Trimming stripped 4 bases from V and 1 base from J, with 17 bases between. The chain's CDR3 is CASSRSMDPRSYEQYF. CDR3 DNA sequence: TGTGCCAGCTCACGATCGATGGACCCGCGGTCCTACGAGCAGTACTTC.

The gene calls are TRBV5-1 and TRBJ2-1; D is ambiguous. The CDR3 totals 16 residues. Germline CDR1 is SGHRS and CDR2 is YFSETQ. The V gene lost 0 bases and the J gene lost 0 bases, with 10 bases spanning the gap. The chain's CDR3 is CASSLGVSSSYNEQFF. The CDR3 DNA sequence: TGCGCCAGCAGCTTGGGGGTCTCGAGCTCCTACAATGAGCAGTTCTTC.

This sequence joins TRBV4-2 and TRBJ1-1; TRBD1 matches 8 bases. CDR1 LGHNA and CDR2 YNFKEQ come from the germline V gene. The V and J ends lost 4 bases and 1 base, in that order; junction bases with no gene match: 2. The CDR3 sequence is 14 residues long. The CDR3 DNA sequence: TGTGCCAGCAGCCGGGACAGGACGAACACTGAAGCTTTCTTT. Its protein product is CASSRDRTNTEAFF.

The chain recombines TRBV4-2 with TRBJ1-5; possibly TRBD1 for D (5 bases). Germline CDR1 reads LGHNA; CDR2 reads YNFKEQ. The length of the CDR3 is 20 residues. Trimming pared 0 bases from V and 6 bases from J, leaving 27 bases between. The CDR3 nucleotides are TGTGCCAGCAGCCAAGATCGGTTGGGGACCAGTCAGACTGGTGGTCAGCCCCAGCATTTT. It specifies CASSQDRLGTSQTGGQPQHF.

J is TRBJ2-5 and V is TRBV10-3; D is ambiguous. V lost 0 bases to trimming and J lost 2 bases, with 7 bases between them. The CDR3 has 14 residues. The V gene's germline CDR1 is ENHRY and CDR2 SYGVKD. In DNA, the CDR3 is TGTGCCATCAGTGAGTCGTGGTCACAAGAGACCCAGTACTTC. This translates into CAISESWSQETQYF.

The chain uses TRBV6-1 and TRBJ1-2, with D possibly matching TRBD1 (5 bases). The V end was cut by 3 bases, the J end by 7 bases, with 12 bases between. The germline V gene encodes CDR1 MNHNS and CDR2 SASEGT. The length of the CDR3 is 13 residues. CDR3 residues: CASSDRVGRGYTF. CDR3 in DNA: TGTGCCAGCAGTGACAGGGTTGGTCGTGGCTACACCTTC.

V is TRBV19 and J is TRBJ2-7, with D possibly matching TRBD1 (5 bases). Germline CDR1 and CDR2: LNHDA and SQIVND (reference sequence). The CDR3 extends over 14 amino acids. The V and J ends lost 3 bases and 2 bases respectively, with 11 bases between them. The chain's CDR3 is CASSMQGFTYEQYF. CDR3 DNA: TGTGCCAGTAGTATGCAGGGCTTCACCTACGAGCAGTACTTC.

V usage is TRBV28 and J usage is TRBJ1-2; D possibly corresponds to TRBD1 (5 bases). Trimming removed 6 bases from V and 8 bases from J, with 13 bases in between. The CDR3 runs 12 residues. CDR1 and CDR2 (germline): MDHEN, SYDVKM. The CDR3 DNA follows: TGTGCCAGCAGCCCTGGGACTTTCGGCTACACCTTC. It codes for CASSPGTFGYTF.

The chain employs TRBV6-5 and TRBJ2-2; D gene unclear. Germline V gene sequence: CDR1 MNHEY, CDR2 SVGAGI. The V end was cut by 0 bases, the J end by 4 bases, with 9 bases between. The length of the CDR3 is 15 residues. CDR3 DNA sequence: TGTGCCAGCAGTTACTCGAGAAGGGCCACCGGGGAGCTGTTTTTT. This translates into CASSYSRRATGELFF.

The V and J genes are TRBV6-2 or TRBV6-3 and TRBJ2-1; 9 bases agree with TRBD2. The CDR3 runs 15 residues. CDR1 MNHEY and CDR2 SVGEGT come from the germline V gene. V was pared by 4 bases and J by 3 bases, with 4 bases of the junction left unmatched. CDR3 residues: CASSSSGGYYNEQFF. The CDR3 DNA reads TGTGCCAGCAGTTCGAGCGGGGGGTACTACAATGAGCAGTTCTTC.

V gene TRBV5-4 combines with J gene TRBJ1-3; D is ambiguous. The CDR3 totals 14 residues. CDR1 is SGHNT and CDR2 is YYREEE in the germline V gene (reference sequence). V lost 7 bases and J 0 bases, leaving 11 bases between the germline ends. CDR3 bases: TGTGCCAGCCGCCGCGAGGCCTCTGGAAACACCATATATTTT. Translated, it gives CASRREASGNTIYF.

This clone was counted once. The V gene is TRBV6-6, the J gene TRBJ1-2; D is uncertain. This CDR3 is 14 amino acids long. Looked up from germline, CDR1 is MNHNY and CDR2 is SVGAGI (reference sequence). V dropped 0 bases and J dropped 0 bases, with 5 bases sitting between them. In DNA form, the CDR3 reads TGTGCCAGCAGTTACTCTCCAGCTAACTATGGCTACACCTTC. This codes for CASSYSPANYGYTF.

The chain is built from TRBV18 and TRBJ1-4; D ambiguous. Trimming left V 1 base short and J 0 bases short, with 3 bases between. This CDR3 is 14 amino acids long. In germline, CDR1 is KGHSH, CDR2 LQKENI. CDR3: CASSPQTTNEKLFF. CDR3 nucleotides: TGTGCCAGCTCACCACAGACAACTAATGAAAAACTGTTTTTT.

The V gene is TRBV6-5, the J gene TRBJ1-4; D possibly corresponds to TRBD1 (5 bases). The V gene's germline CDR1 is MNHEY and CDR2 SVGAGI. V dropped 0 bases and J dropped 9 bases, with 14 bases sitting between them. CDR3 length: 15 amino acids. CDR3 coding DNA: TGTGCCAGCAGTTACTCAGGCGACGGGGGGAAAAAACTGTTTTTT. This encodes CASSYSGDGGKKLFF.

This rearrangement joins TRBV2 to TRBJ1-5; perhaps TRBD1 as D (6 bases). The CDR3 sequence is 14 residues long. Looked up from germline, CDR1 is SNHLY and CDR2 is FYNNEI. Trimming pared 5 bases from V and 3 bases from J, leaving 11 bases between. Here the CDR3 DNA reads TGTGCCAGCAGTTTTACGGGACACAATCAGCCCCAGCATTTT. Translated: CASSFTGHNQPQHF.